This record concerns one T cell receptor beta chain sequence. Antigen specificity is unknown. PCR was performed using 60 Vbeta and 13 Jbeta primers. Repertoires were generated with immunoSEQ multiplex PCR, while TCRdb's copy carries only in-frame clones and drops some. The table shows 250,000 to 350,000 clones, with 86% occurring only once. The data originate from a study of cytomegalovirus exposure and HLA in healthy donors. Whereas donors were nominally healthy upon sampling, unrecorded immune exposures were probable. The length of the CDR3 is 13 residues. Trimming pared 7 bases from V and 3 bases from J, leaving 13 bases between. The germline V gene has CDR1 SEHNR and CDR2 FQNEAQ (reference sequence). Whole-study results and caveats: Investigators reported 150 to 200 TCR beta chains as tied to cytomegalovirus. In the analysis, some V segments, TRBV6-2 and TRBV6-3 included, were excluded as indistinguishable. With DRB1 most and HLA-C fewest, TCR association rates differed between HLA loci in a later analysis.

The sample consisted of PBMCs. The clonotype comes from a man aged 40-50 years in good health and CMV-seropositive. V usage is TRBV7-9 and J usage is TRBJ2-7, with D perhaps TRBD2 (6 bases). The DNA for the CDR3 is TGTGCCAGCAATCCGGGGGAGAGCTACGAGCAGTACTTC. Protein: CASNPGESYEQYF.